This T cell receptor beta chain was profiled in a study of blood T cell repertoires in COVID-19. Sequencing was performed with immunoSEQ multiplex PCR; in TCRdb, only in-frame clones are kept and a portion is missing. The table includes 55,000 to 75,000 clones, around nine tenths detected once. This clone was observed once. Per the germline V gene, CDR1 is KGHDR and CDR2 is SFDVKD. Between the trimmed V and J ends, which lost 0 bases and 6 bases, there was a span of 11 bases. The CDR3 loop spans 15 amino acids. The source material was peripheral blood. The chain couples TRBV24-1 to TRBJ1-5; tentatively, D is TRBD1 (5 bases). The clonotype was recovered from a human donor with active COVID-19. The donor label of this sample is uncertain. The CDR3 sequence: CATSDLRGGGQPQHF. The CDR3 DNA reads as TGTGCCACCAGTGATTTGCGTGGGGGAGGTCAGCCCCAGCATTTT.